The clone carrying this TCR beta chain was counted ten times or more. Its specificity is unknown. Samples came from axillary lymph nodes draining the breast cancer. The sample originates from a study of breast tumors, draining lymph nodes, adjacent tissues. Regarding the study as a whole: The data were judged consistent with most tumor T cells coming from lymph node and expanding in tumor. The lymph node origin of tumor T cells was framed as consistent with a hypothesis, not demonstrated. Luminal-like breast cancer showed significantly higher tumor–nontumor repertoire similarity than basal-like. Tumor repertoires ranked between lymph nodes and nontumor tissue in diversity, with V and J gene preferences.

TCRdb processed the multiplex PCR reads anew with MiXCR; each CDR3 protein has one entry. Seen here are 150,000 to 200,000 distinct CDR3 sequences, around 35% observed once, and the top ten hold around 4%. The sample comprised axillary lymph node tissue. The sequence derives from a female donor with breast cancer. Some clones in this sample may be carry-over from other donors' samples.

As DNA, the CDR3 is TGTGCCAGCAGTGAAGCGCTTCTGGGAAGTGGAAACACCATATATTTT. Amino acids: CASSEALLGSGNTIYF. The chain joins TRBV6-1 to TRBJ1-3; the D is unclear. The CDR3 length is 16 residues. V shed 0 bases and J shed 3 bases, with 12 bases lying between them. Germline V lookup: CDR1 MNHNS, CDR2 SASEGT.